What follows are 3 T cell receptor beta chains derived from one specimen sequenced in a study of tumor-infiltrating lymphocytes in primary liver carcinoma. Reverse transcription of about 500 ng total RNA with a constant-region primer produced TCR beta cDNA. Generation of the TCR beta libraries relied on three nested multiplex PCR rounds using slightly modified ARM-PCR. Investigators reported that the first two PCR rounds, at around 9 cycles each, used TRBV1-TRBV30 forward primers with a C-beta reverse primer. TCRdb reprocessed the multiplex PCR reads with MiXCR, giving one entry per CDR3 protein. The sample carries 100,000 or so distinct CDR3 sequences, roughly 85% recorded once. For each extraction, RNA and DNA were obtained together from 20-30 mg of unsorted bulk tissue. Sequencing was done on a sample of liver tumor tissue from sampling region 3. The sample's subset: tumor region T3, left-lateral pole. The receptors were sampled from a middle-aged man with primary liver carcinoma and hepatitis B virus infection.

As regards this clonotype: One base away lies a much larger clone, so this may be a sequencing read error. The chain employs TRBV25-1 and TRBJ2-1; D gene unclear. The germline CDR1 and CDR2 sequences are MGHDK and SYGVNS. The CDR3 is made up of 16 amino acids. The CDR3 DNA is TGTGCCAGCAATGAATTAAAGCGAGAGCGAGGCAATGAGCAGTTCTTC. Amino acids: CASNELKRERGNEQFF.

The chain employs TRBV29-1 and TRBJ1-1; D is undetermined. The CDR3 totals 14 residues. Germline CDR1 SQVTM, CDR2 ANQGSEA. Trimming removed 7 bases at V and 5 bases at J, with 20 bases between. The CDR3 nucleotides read TGCAGCGCTGGAACAGAACAGAGGAATACTGAAGCTTTCTTT. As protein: CSAGTEQRNTEAFF.

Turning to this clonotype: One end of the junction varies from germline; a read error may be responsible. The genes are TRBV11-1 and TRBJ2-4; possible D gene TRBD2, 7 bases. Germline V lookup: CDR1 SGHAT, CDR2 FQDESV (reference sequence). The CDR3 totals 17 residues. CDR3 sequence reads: CDSSFPGTIGDKNFQYF. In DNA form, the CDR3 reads TGTGACAGCAGCTTTCCCGGGACTATCGGGGACAAAAACTTTCAGTACTTC.